This entry lists 24 T cell receptor beta chains sequenced from one sample in a study of glioma-infiltrating T cells. The iRepertoire nested amplicon-rescue multiplex PCR amplified TCR alpha and beta CDR3s from RNA. In TCRdb, the multiplex PCR reads were re-called with MiXCR into one record per CDR3 protein. The data contain under 200,000 distinct CDR3 sequences, about 40% of them seen just once; the ten biggest clones take up roughly 5.5%. Sequencing was carried out using glioma tissue, nonneoplastic brain tissue, or PBMCs (not recorded which). These receptors originate from a human donor with low-grade glioma or glioblastoma, undergoing nonglioma brain surgery, or in good health (not recorded which).

This clonotype was counted many times. V and J are TRBV28 and TRBJ2-5, with 9 nucleotides matching TRBD1. This CDR3 is built from 14 residues. Losses at the gene ends were 6 bases for V and 7 bases for J; bases not matched to a gene: 9. Germline V gene data show CDR1 as MDHEN and CDR2 as SYDVKM. CDR3 loop: CASRPTGTGLTQYF. CDR3 bases: TGTGCCAGCAGACCAACCGGGACAGGGTTGACCCAGTACTTC.

Ten or more counts support this clonotype. The chain couples TRBV2 to TRBJ2-1; tentative D call: TRBD2 (6 bases). The CDR3 loop spans 13 amino acids. CDR1 is SNHLY and CDR2 is FYNNEI in the germline V gene. The ends were cut back, 8 bases at V and 3 bases at J, with 11 bases in the middle. CDR3 DNA sequence: TGTGCCAGCGTCGCGGGGAACTACAATGAGCAGTTCTTC. Residues: CASVAGNYNEQFF.

Remarks on this clonotype: A much larger clone sits a single nucleotide away, making a read error possible. V is TRBV7-2 and J is TRBJ1-1; D not resolved. There are 12 residues in the CDR3. Germline CDR1 reads SGHTA; CDR2 reads FQGNSA. The CDR3, as DNA: TGTGCCAACAGCTTCTCAGTCAGCGAAGCTTTCTTT. Protein product: CANSFSVSEAFF.

On this clonotype itself: This may be a read error: a much more frequent sequence differs by one nucleotide. In DNA, the CDR3 is TGTGCCAGCAATGGAGCGGGAGGAAGCCCCTACAATGAGCAGTTCTTC. The encoded protein is CASNGAGGSPYNEQFF. The genes are TRBV4-2 and TRBJ2-1; TRBD2 aligns across 9 bases. J lost 2 bases, V lost 7 bases, and 9 bases had no gene match. Germline V gene sequence: CDR1 LGHNA, CDR2 YNFKEQ. The CDR3 runs 16 residues.

This clonotype came up once. The V call is TRBV12-3 or TRBV12-4, the J call TRBJ1-1; D gene unclear. V was pared by 3 bases and J by 10 bases, with 9 bases between. The CDR3 loop spans 11 amino acids. The CDR3 nucleotides are TGTGCCAGCAGTTTTCCCGCTCGAGCTTTCTTT. Its translation: CASSFPARAFF.

This clonotype showed up many times. The chain recombines TRBV27 with TRBJ2-3, with D possibly matching TRBD2 (7 bases). CDR3 length equals 16 residues. V was cut by 5 bases and J by 5 bases, with 20 bases left in between. From germline, CDR1 is MNHEY and CDR2 SMNVEV (reference sequence). CDR3 in amino acids: CASSIIPGGGGDTQYF. The CDR3 region has the DNA TGTGCCAGCAGTATAATTCCGGGAGGAGGGGGAGATACGCAGTATTTT.

This clonotype occurred a few times. The chain recombines TRBV29-1 with TRBJ1-1; D gene unclear. This CDR3 spans 12 amino acids. CDR1 is SQVTM and CDR2 is ANQGSEA in the germline V gene. V gave up 6 bases and J gave up 1 base, with 9 bases separating them. CDR3 in DNA: TGCAGCGTCGAGACGAGGAACACTGAAGCTTTCTTT. Amino acid sequence: CSVETRNTEAFF.

This clonotype was found many times. V and J are TRBV20-1 and TRBJ1-3, with D perhaps TRBD1 (5 bases). Germline CDR1 and CDR2: DFQATT and SNEGSKA (reference sequence). This CDR3 region has 12 residues. CDR3 region: CAAAPGKDTIYF. CDR3 bases: TGCGCAGCAGCCCCAGGGAAAGACACCATATATTTT.

This clonotype was counted at least ten times. The chain has TRBV6-1 and TRBJ2-7; TRBD2 is a possible D gene (5 bases). This CDR3 spans 11 amino acids. Germline V gene data show CDR1 as MNHNS and CDR2 as SASEGT. Between the trimmed V and J ends, which lost 11 bases and 2 bases, there was a span of 10 bases. CDR3: CAVGSAYEQYF. The CDR3 DNA is TGTGCCGTCGGTAGCGCCTACGAGCAGTACTTC.

This clonotype came up once. A much larger clone sits a single nucleotide away, making a read error possible. The chain employs TRBV6-4 and TRBJ2-1; a weak D match, TRBD2 (5 bases). This CDR3 has 14 residues. The V gene's germline CDR1 is MRHNA and CDR2 SNTAGT. Trimming left V 5 bases short and J 0 bases short, with 8 bases between. The CDR3 sequence is CASSRETSYNEQFF. CDR3 bases: TGTGCCAGCAGTAGGGAGACCTCCTACAATGAGCAGTTCTTC.

This clonotype was counted between two and nine times. The chain combines TRBV2 with TRBJ1-5, with a possible D match to TRBD1 (5 bases). The CDR3 consists of 17 residues. The germline V gene has CDR1 SNHLY and CDR2 FYNNEI. The V gene lost 4 bases and the J gene lost 6 bases, with 22 bases spanning the gap. CDR3 sequence (DNA): TGTGCCAGCAGTGCGGGGCAGGGTTCTATAGCGGGTCAGCCCCAGCATTTT. This codes for CASSAGQGSIAGQPQHF. Full variable domain (remainder filled in from reference TRBV2 and TRBJ1-5): EPEVTQTPSHQVTQMGQEVILRCVPISNHLYFYWYRQILGQKVEFLVSFYNNEISEKSEIFDDQFSVERPDGSNFTLKIRSTKLEDSAMYFCASSAGQGSIAGQPQHFGDGTRLSIL.

At least ten counts were recorded for this clonotype. The chain employs TRBV3-1 and TRBJ2-7; 8 nucleotides line up with TRBD2. This CDR3 spans 12 amino acids. The V gene end was trimmed by 5 bases and the J gene end by 5 bases; junction bases not matched to a gene: 2. Germline CDR1 is LGHDT and CDR2 is YNNKEL (reference sequence). CDR3 nucleotides: TGTGCCAGCAGCGGGACTAGGGACGAGCAGTACTTC. Translating it yields CASSGTRDEQYF.

This clonotype was observed at least ten times. This chain connects TRBV20-1 to TRBJ2-1; 7 bases are shared with TRBD2. The CDR3 loop spans 15 amino acids. Trimming took 1 base from V and 6 from J; bases not matched to a gene: 9. Germline CDR1 reads DFQATT; CDR2 reads SNEGSKA (reference sequence). CDR3 nucleotide sequence: TGCAGTGCTAGAGGGCGAGCGGGATTCCCCAATGAGCAGTTCTTC. This sequence encodes CSARGRAGFPNEQFF.

At least ten counts were recorded for this clonotype. CDR3 amino acids: CSASSGSPYEQYF. Written as DNA, the CDR3 is TGCAGTGCTAGTAGCGGGAGCCCCTACGAGCAGTACTTC. The chain couples TRBV20-1 to TRBJ2-7; 9 nucleotides match TRBD2. V lost 3 bases and J lost 2; bases outside the gene matches: 2. The CDR3 consists of 13 residues. Germline CDR1 DFQATT, CDR2 SNEGSKA (reference sequence).

Points on this clonotype: Just one base apart from a much larger clone, this may be a read error. The gene calls are TRBV28 and TRBJ2-1; 7 positions match TRBD2. The CDR3 length is 18 residues. CDR1 is MDHEN, CDR2 SYDVKM, per germline. V was clipped by 6 bases and J by 4 bases; unmatched bases: 18. CDR3 sequence: CASRFAGEVMPAYNEQFF. The DNA for the CDR3 is TGTGCCAGCAGATTCGCGGGAGAAGTAATGCCGGCGTACAATGAGCAGTTCTTC.

Of note for this clonotype: Here the CDR3 omits its conserved ending phenylalanine or tryptophan, so a read error is the likely source. This sequence joins TRBV6-1 and TRBJ2-5, with TRBD2 as a possible D gene (6 bases). The CDR3 is 13 amino acids. Germline V lookup: CDR1 MNHNS, CDR2 SASEGT. DNA for the CDR3: TGCGCCAGCAGTGAAGTAGCGGAAGAGACCCAGTACTCC. Its translation: CASSEVAEETQYS.

This clonotype was counted ten times or more. The chain links TRBV28 to TRBJ2-3, with D tentatively TRBD2 (6 bases). The CDR3 has 14 amino acids. V lost 6 bases to trimming and J lost 4 bases, with 14 bases between them. Per germline, CDR1 MDHEN and CDR2 SYDVKM. CDR3 coding DNA: TGTGCCAGCAGGGGGGGAACCCTTCCAGATACGCAGTATTTT. Residues: CASRGGTLPDTQYF.

V is TRBV6-2 or TRBV6-3 and J is TRBJ2-1; TRBD1 might be the D (5 bases). The CDR3 is 16 residues long. V gave up 6 bases and J gave up 5 bases, with 20 bases separating them. CDR1 and CDR2 from the germline V gene are MNHEY and SVGEGT. CDR3 DNA sequence: TGTGCCAGCAGCTTAGGGGTAGCTTGGTCCGACAATGAGCAGTTCTTC. This gives the protein CASSLGVAWSDNEQFF.

This clonotype was seen just once. A much larger clone differs from this one at a single base, so this may be a read error. The chain recombines TRBV4-2 with TRBJ2-1, with 8 bases that match TRBD2. Germline V gives CDR1 LGHNA, CDR2 YNFKEQ. This CDR3 is 16 amino acids long. V was clipped by 1 base and J by 7 bases; unmatched bases: 9. The CDR3 DNA follows: TGTGCCAGCAGCCAAGTTCCTTCGGGAGGGAGAAATGAGCAGTTCTTC. Its translation is CASSQVPSGGRNEQFF.

The chain is built from TRBV7-3 and TRBJ2-3; TRBD1 agrees at 7 bases. V trimming: 9 bases; J trimming: 5 bases; junction bases outside the gene matches: 2. This CDR3 is 11 amino acids long. Germline V CDR1 and CDR2: SGHTA, FQGTGA. CDR3 loop: CARQGEDTQYF. CDR3 sequence (DNA): TGTGCCAGGCAGGGGGAAGATACGCAGTATTTT. The full variable domain, with the rest looked up from reference TRBV7-3 and TRBJ2-3, is GAGVSQTPSNKVTEKGKYVELRCDPISGHTALYWYRQSLGQGPEFLIYFQGTGAADDSGLPNDRFFAVRPEGSVSTLKIQRTERGDSAVYLCARQGEDTQYFGPGTRLTVL.

This clonotype was observed a handful of times. The chain couples TRBV19 to TRBJ2-7; TRBD1 aligns across 12 bases. There are 15 residues in the CDR3. The germline V gene has CDR1 LNHDA and CDR2 SQIVND (reference sequence). J gave up 4 bases and V 2 bases, and 3 bases lay outside the gene matches. The CDR3 nucleotides are TGTGCCAGTAGTATATCGGGACAGGGGGCTTACGAGCAGTACTTC. Its protein is CASSISGQGAYEQYF.

The chain carries TRBV6-9 and TRBJ2-3; the match to TRBD2 covers 7 bases. J lost 3 bases, V lost 3 bases, and 12 bases had no gene match. The CDR3 extends over 17 amino acids. Germline CDR1 is MNHGY and CDR2 is SVAAGI. The DNA for the CDR3 is TGTGCCAGCAGTTACGGACGTTGCGGGAGAGGGACAGATACGCAGTATTTT. Its protein is CASSYGRCGRGTDTQYF.

This clonotype was found many times. J is TRBJ1-2 and V is TRBV2, with a tentative D call TRBD1 (5 bases). The V end lost 3 bases, the J end lost 4 bases, and 9 bases lay between the germline ends. The length of the CDR3 is 13 residues. Germline-derived CDR1 and CDR2 are SNHLY and FYNNEI. CDR3 sequence reads: CASSDGAPYGYTF. The CDR3 region has the DNA TGTGCCAGCAGTGACGGGGCCCCCTATGGCTACACCTTC.

This rearrangement joins TRBV12-3 or TRBV12-4 to TRBJ2-7; D not certain. The CDR3 runs 15 residues. V dropped 8 bases and J dropped 2 bases, with 19 bases sitting between them. This chain's CDR3 is CASALVGMLPYEQYF. The CDR3 region has the DNA TGTGCCAGCGCACTGGTAGGGATGCTGCCCTACGAGCAGTACTTC.